This TCR beta chain comes out of a study of control samples from healthy donors and cancer patients. The CDR3 covers 17 residues. In germline, CDR1 is ENHRY, CDR2 SYGVKD. Losses at the gene ends were 3 bases for V and 7 bases for J; bases not matched to a gene: 12. Sequenced by immunoSEQ multiplex PCR; TCRdb stores in-frame clones only, minus some. The sample has some 74,000 clones, approximately 94% seen once. Sample: blood. The receptor comes from a woman in her twenties or thirties in good health. The V gene is TRBV10-3, the J gene TRBJ1-6; TRBD1 aligns across 7 bases. CDR3 residues: CAISEGTGEWENSPLHF. DNA of the CDR3: TGTGCCATCAGTGAAGGTACAGGGGAATGGGAAAATTCACCCCTCCACTTT.